A single T cell receptor (beta chain) is shown here with its context. This sample is drawn from a study of blood T cell repertoires in COVID-19. The CDR3 runs 13 residues. J was trimmed by 6 bases and V by 4 bases; bases with no gene match: 5. Germline values: CDR1 LGHDT, CDR2 YNNKEL (reference sequence). As processed by the authors: Scientists estimated how many nucleated cells there were by amplifying reference gene primers. TCRdb's copy holds only in-frame clones and misses some; the assay was immunoSEQ multiplex PCR. V and J calls and clone size are as listed in that table; D and trimming were resolved from the DNA. The sample holds about 250,000 clones; around 92% are singletons and the top ten take around 4.2%.

This chain uses TRBV3-1 (or the pseudogene TRBV3-2) with TRBJ1-1; 7 nucleotides match TRBD1. This clonotype was obtained from a woman in her twenties or thirties with acute COVID-19. The specimen sequenced was PBMCs or T cells enriched from blood (not recorded which). CDR3 nucleotides: TGTGCCAGCAGCCCCCGACAGGGCCCTGAAGCTTTCTTT. Translation: CASSPRQGPEAFF.